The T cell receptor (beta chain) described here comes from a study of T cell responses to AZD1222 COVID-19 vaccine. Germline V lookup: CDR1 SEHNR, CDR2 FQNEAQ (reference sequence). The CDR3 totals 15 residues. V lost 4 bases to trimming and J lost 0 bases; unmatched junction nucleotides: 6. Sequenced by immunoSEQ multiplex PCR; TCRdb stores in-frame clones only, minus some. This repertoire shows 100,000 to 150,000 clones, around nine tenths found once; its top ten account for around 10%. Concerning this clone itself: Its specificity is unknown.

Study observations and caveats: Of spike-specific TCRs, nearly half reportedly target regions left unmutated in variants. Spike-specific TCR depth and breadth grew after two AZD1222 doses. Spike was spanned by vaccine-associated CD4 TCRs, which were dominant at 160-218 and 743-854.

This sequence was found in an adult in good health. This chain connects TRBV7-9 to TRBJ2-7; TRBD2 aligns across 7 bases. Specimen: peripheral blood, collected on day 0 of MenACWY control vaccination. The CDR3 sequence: CASSSSGRDSYEQYF. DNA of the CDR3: TGTGCCAGCAGCTCAAGTGGGAGGGACTCCTACGAGCAGTACTTC.